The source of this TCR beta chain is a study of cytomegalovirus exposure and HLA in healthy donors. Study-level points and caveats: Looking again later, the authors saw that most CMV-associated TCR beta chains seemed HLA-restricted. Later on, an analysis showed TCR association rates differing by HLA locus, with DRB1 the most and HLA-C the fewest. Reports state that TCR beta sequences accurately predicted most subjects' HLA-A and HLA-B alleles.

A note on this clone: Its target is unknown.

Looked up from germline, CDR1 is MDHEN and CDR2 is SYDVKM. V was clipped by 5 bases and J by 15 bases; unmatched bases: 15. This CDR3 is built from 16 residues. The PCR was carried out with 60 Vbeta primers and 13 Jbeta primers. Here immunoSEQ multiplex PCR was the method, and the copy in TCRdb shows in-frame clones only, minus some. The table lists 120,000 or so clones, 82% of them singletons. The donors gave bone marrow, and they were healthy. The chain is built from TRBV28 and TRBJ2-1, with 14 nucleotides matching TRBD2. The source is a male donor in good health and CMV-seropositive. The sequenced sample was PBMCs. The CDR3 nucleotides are TGTGCCAGCAGTCCTCCGGGACTAGCGGGAGTAAGTCCCACGTTCTTC. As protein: CASSPPGLAGVSPTFF.